A single sample gave rise to the 2 T cell receptor beta chains below, sequenced in a study of cytomegalovirus exposure and HLA in healthy donors. A multiplex PCR was run with 60 Vbeta primers and 13 Jbeta primers. Here immunoSEQ multiplex PCR was the method, and the copy in TCRdb shows in-frame clones only, minus some. Among 70,000 to 95,000 clones listed, around 77% were seen once. The sample comprised PBMCs. The receptor source for this set is a man in his fifties or sixties in good health and CMV-seronegative.

This chain links TRBV19 with TRBJ1-4; D remains ambiguous. With 5 bases removed from V and 8 bases from J, the gap between germline ends came to 15 bases. CDR1 and CDR2 (germline): LNHDA, SQIVND (reference sequence). The CDR3 spans 14 residues. The CDR3 nucleotides are TGTGCCAGTAGTCTTCTCGGGGTAGACGAAAAACTGTTTTTT. Residues: CASSLLGVDEKLFF.

V usage is TRBV4-1 and J usage is TRBJ1-4, with 9 bases that match TRBD1. The germline gives CDR1 MGHRA, CDR2 YSYEKL. The V segment lost 4 bases and the J segment 4 bases; nucleotides outside the gene matches: 13. The CDR3 is 18 amino acids. The CDR3 loop is CASSLPGQGIFYNEKLFF. Written as DNA, the CDR3 is TGCGCCAGCAGCCTACCGGGACAGGGTATTTTTTATAATGAAAAACTGTTTTTT.